This T cell receptor beta chain was documented in a study of T cell responses to AZD1222 COVID-19 vaccine. Of note for this clone: Its antigen is unknown.

Study-wide results and limits: Per reports, nearly half of all spike-specific TCRs target regions that are unmutated in variants.

Sequencing used immunoSEQ multiplex PCR; TCRdb keeps in-frame clones, though not all of them. The data contain 90,000 to 150,000 clones, about 90% of them seen just once; the ten biggest clones take up more than 7%. Deletions cut 2 bases from V and 2 bases from J, with 14 bases between. Germline V gene data show CDR1 as SGHRS and CDR2 as YFSETQ. The CDR3 has 15 amino acids. The sequence was obtained from an adult who received the AZD1222 COVID-19 vaccine. The sequences come from peripheral blood, collected 28 days after the second AZD1222 dose. The chain carries TRBV5-1 and TRBJ2-7, with D possibly matching TRBD1 (6 bases). The CDR3 nucleotides are TGCGCCAGCAGCTTACAGGGCGTAAACCCCTACGAGCAGTACTTC. It yields the protein CASSLQGVNPYEQYF.